Listed here are 13 T cell receptor beta chains from one sample, sequenced in a study of shared clonotypes between healthy human individuals. Only in-frame clones appear in the TCRdb table, and some are missing; sequencing was by immunoSEQ multiplex PCR. The sample yields about 1.5 million clones, around 97% seen once. Sequences were obtained from naive CD4+ T cells sorted from blood. Subset described: CD45RA+ positively selected. These receptors came from a man aged 25-45 years in good health.

This chain links TRBV12-2 with TRBJ2-3; TRBD2, the table's D call, lacks a check against the DNA. TRBV12-2 is given as a pseudogene. The CDR3 totals 19 residues. Here the CDR3 reads CASRLVSLLREGFTDTQYF. CDR3 DNA: TGTGCAAGTCGCTTAGTTTCCCTTCTACGGGAGGGATTCACAGATACGCAGTATTTT.

This clone was observed a single time. The V and J genes are TRBV9 and TRBJ2-2; D ambiguous. Deletions cut 3 bases from V and 7 bases from J, with 13 bases between. The CDR3 has 14 residues. The germline gives CDR1 SGDLS, CDR2 YYNGEE. CDR3 protein: CASSARPKGGELFF. CDR3 nucleotide sequence: TGTGCCAGCAGCGCCCGGCCCAAGGGCGGGGAGCTGTTTTTT. Full variable domain (rest looked up from reference TRBV9 and TRBJ2-2): DSGVTQTPKHLITATGQRVTLRCSPRSGDLSVYWYQQSLDQGLQFLIQYYNGEERAKGNILERFSAQQFPDLHSELNLSSLELGDSALYFCASSARPKGGELFFGEGSRLTVL.

The chain employs TRBV19 and TRBJ2-7, with D perhaps TRBD2 (5 bases). Germline V gene data show CDR1 as LNHDA and CDR2 as SQIVND (reference sequence). V was pared by 3 bases and J by 6 bases, with 18 bases between. There are 15 residues in the CDR3. The CDR3 nucleotides are TGTGCCAGTAGTATCGGTCTAGGTAGCGAGACCGAGCAGTACTTC. Its protein is CASSIGLGSETEQYF.

The chain is built from TRBV7-9 and TRBJ1-1; 7 nucleotides match TRBD1. Per germline, CDR1 SEHNR and CDR2 FQNEAQ (reference sequence). J lost 2 bases, V lost 4 bases, and 13 bases had no gene match. This CDR3 region has 17 residues. CDR3 bases: TGTGCCAGCAGCTCCCGGGACAGCCAGGGAATAAACACTGAAGCTTTCTTT. Translation gives CASSSRDSQGINTEAFF.

In the case of this clone: In the same sample, other DNA sequences code for this CDR3. The CDR3 DNA sequence: TGCGCCAGCAGCTTGGGTCAGCCTTCCTACAATGAGCAGTTCTTC. This sequence encodes CASSLGQPSYNEQFF. This chain joins TRBV5-1 and TRBJ2-1; D remains ambiguous. Trimming removed 0 bases from V and 1 base from J, with 8 bases in between. CDR3 size: 15 residues. In germline, CDR1 is SGHRS, CDR2 YFSETQ.

Points on this clone: This specimen includes other DNA sequences encoding the same CDR3. The chain carries TRBV5-6 and TRBJ2-5, with D uncertain. This CDR3 contains 12 residues. Germline CDR1 is SGHDT and CDR2 is YYEEEE. V lost 0 bases to trimming and J lost 5 bases, with 5 bases between them. CDR3: CASSLVGETQYF. The CDR3 bases are TGTGCCAGCAGCTTGGTAGGCGAGACCCAGTACTTC.

The chain couples TRBV29-1 to TRBJ2-3; 9 nucleotides align to TRBD2. Germline values: CDR1 SQVTM, CDR2 ANQGSEA. CDR3 length equals 15 residues. With V trimmed by 2 bases and J by 6 bases, 9 bases remained unmatched. CDR3 nucleotides: TGCAGCGTTGAAATTGCGGGAGGGGAGGGGGATACGCAGTATTTT. Its translation is CSVEIAGGEGDTQYF.

V is TRBV28 and J is TRBJ1-4, with D hard to call. The CDR3 totals 18 residues. In germline, CDR1 is MDHEN, CDR2 SYDVKM. V shed 5 bases and J shed 0 bases, with 19 bases lying between them. The chain's CDR3 is CASSLTTGLGATNEKLFF. In nucleotides, the CDR3 is TGTGCCAGCAGTCTGACCACGGGATTAGGAGCAACTAATGAAAAACTGTTTTTT.

CDR3 bases: TGTGCCAGCAGCACGGGAGGGGGGGACGGACTAGAGGATGATGAGCAGTTCTTC. Translation gives CASSTGGGDGLEDDEQFF. The gene calls are TRBV21-1 and TRBJ2-1; the D segment call TRBD2 is taken from the table without a DNA check. TRBV21-1 is described as a pseudogene. This CDR3 comprises 18 residues.

The gene calls are TRBV9 and TRBJ2-3; either TRBD1 or TRBD2 may supply D (6 bases each). CDR3 length: 15 residues. V dropped 4 bases and J dropped 3 bases, with 15 bases sitting between them. Germline V CDR1 and CDR2: SGDLS, YYNGEE. CDR3: CASSRLVGGTDTQYF. DNA of the CDR3: TGTGCCAGCAGCCGGCTGGTAGGGGGGACAGATACGCAGTATTTT.

The V and J genes are TRBV18 and TRBJ1-5; D unresolved. The germline V gene encodes CDR1 KGHSH and CDR2 LQKENI. The V gene lost 3 bases and the J gene lost 4 bases, with 13 bases spanning the gap. This CDR3 has 15 residues. DNA for the CDR3: TGTGCCAGCTCACCGACCCGGGCCCTAAATCAGCCCCAGCATTTT. This gives the protein CASSPTRALNQPQHF.

The chain has TRBV7-2 and TRBJ2-7; 8 positions agree with TRBD1. J was trimmed by 1 base and V by 4 bases; bases with no gene match: 6. Looked up from germline, CDR1 is SGHTA and CDR2 is FQGNSA. This CDR3 region has 15 residues. This chain's CDR3 is CASSWRQGLSYEQYF. In DNA form, the CDR3 reads TGTGCCAGCAGCTGGAGACAGGGGTTGTCCTACGAGCAGTACTTC.

V is TRBV18 and J is TRBJ1-1; 7 nucleotides agree with TRBD1. CDR1 and CDR2 (germline): KGHSH, LQKENI. Trimming cost V 4 bases and J 6 bases; bases outside gene matches: 11. The CDR3 sequence is 15 residues long. The CDR3, as DNA: TGTGCCAGCTCACGGTCGGCTACAGGGGCGGCTGAAGCTTTCTTT. Translation gives CASSRSATGAAEAFF.